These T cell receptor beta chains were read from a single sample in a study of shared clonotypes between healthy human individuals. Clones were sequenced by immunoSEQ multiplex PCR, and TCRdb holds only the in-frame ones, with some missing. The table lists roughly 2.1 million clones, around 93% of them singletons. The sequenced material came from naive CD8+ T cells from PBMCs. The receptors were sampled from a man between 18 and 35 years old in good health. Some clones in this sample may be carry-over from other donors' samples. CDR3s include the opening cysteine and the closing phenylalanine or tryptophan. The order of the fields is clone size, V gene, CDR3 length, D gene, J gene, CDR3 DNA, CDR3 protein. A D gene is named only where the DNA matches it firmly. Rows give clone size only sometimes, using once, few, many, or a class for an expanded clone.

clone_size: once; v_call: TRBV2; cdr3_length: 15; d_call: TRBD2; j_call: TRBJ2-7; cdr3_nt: TGTGCCAGCAGTCGAGCCGGGGAGGGGTCCTACGAGCAGTACTTC; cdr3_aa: CASSRAGEGSYEQYF
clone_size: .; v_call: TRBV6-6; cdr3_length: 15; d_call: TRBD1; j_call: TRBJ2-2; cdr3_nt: TGTGCCAGCAGTTCCCGGGACAGGGCAAAGGGGGAGCTGTTTTTT; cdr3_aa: CASSSRDRAKGELFF
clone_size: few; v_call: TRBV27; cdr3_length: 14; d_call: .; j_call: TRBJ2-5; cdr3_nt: TGTGCCAGCTGTCCCGTGGGGTTTCAAGAGACCCAGTACTTC; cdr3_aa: CASCPVGFQETQYF
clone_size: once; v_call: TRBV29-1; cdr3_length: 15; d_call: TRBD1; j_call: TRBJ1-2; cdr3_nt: TGCAGCGTTGACGCCCTGCCCCAGGGGGCGCGAGGCTACACCTTC; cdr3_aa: CSVDALPQGARGYTF
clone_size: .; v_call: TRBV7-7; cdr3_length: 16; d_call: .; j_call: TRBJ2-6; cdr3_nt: TGTGCCAGCAGACGCGCAGGGTCCTCTGGGGCCAACGTCCTGACTTTC; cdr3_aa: CASRRAGSSGANVLTF
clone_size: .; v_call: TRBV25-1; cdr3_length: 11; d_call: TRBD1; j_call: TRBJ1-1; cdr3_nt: TGTGCCACCGGGACAGCCATTGAAGCTTTCTTT; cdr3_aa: CATGTAIEAFF
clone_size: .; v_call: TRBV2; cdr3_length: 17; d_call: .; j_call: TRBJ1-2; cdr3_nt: TGTGCCAGCAGTGAGGTGCGGGGGCGGCCCGTCAACTATGGCTACACCTTC; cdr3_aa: CASSEVRGRPVNYGYTF
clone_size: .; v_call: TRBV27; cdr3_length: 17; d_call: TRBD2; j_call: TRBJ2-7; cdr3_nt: TGTGCCAGCAGTTTGGCCGCGGTTAGCGGGAGGGGATACGAGCAGTACTTC; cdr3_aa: CASSLAAVSGRGYEQYF
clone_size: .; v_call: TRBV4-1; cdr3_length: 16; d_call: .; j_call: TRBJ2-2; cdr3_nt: TGCGCCAGCAGCCAATGGGGGGGCGGACTGGCTGGGGAGCTGTTTTTT; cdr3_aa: CASSQWGGGLAGELFF
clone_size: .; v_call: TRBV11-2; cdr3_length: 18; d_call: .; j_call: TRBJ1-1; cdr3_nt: TGTGCCAGCAGCCCGGGGGGGGCAACAGGACAGCCAAACACTGAAGCTTTCTTT; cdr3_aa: CASSPGGATGQPNTEAFF
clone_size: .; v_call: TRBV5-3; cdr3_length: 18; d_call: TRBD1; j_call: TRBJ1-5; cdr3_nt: TGTGCCAGAAGCTTGAGATCCCCCGGGACAGGGTGCAATCAGCCCCAGCATTTT; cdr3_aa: CARSLRSPGTGCNQPQHF
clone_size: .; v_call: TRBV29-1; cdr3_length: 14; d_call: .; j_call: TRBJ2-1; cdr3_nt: TGCAGCTCATCGGGCGGTCATACCGTCGATGAGCAGTTCTTC; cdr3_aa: CSSSGGHTVDEQFF
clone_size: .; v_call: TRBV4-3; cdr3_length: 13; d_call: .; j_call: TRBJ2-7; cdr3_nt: TGCGCCAGCAGCCACCGTCTAGGCCCCGAGCAGTACTTC; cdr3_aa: CASSHRLGPEQYF
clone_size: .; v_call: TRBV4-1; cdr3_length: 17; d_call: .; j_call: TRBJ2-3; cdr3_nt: TGCGCCAGCAGCCAGACAAGGGAACAGGGTCTCACAGATACGCAGTATTTT; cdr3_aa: CASSQTREQGLTDTQYF
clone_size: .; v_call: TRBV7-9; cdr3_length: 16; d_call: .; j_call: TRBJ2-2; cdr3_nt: TGTGCCAGCAGCTTAGAGTGGACAGAAAACACCGGGGAGCTGTTTTTT; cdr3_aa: CASSLEWTENTGELFF
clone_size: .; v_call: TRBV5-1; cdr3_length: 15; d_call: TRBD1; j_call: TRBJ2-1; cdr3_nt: TGCGCCAGCAGCACGGGACAGAACTCCTACAATGAGCAGTTCTTC; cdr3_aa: CASSTGQNSYNEQFF
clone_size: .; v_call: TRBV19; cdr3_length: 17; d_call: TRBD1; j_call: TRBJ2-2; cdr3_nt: TGTGCCAGTAGTATAGAGAGTGGGACAGGGAACACCGGGGAGCTGTTTTTT; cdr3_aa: CASSIESGTGNTGELFF
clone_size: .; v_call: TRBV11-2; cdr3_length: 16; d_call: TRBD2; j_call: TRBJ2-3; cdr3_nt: TGTGCCAGCAGCGTCCGGACTAGCGGGACAACAGATACGCAGTATTTT; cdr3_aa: CASSVRTSGTTDTQYF
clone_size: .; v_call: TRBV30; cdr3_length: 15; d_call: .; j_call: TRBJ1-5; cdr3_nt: TGTGCCTGGAGTCCGCTTACGGCTAGCAATCAGCCCCAGCATTTT; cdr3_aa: CAWSPLTASNQPQHF
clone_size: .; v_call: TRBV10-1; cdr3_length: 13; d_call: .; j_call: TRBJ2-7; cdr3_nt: TGCGCCAGCAGTTCAGGGTTCACCTACGAGCAGTACTTC; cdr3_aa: CASSSGFTYEQYF
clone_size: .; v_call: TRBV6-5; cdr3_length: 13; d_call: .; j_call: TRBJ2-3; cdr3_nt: TGTGCCAGTAGACTTACTAGCACAGATACGCAGTATTTT; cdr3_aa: CASRLTSTDTQYF
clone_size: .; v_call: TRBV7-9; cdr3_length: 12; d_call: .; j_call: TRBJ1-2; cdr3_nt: TGTGCCAGCGAGGGCACCGACTATGGCTACACCTTC; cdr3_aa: CASEGTDYGYTF
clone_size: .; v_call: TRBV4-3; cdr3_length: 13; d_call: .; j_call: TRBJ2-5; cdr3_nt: TGCGCCAGCAGCTCGGAATGGGGAGAGACCCAGTACTTC; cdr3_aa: CASSSEWGETQYF
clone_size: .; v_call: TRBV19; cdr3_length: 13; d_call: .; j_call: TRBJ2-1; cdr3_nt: TGTGCCAGTAACGACGGCCCAGACAATGAGCAGTTCTTC; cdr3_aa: CASNDGPDNEQFF
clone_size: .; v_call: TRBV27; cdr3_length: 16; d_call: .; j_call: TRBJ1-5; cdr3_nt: TGTGCCAGCAGTTTAAGCGCCAGCATGGGCAATCAGCCCCAGCATTTT; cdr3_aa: CASSLSASMGNQPQHF
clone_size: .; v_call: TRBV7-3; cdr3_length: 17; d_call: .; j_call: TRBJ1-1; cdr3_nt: TGTGCCAGCAGCTTAATGGGGCCCCTTGGGATGAACACTGAAGCTTTCTTT; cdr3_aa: CASSLMGPLGMNTEAFF
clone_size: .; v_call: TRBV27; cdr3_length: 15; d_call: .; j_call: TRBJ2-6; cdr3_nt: TGTGCCAGCAGTTCAATGACGGGTATGGCCAACGTCCTGACTTTC; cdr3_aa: CASSSMTGMANVLTF
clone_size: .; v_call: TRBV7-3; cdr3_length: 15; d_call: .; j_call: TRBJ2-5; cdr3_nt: TGTGCCAGCAGCTTAGTTCCAGGGCCGGCAGAGACCCAGTACTTC; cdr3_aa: CASSLVPGPAETQYF
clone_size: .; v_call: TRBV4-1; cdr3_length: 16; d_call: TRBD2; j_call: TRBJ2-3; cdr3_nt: TGCGCCAGCAGCCAGTCACTAGCGGGAGGACCAGATACGCAGTATTTT; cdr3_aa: CASSQSLAGGPDTQYF
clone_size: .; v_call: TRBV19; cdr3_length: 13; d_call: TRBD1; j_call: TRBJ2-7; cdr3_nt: TGTGCCAGTAGTACGACAGGGGGCAACGAGCAGTACTTC; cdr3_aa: CASSTTGGNEQYF
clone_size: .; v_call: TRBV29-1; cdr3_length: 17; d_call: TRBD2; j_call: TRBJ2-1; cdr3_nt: TGCAGCGTTGAAGGGGGACTAGCGGGAGAATCCTACAATGAGCAGTTCTTC; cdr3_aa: CSVEGGLAGESYNEQFF
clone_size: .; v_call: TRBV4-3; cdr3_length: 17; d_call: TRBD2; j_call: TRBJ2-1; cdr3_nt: TGCGCCAGCAGCCTACGGGCGTCCGGGAGGGCGTACAATGAGCAGTTCTTC; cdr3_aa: CASSLRASGRAYNEQFF
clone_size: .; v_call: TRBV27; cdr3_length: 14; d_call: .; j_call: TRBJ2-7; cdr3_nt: TGTGCCAGCAGTACCTCGGGAGTCGAGTACGAGCAGTACTTC; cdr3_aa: CASSTSGVEYEQYF
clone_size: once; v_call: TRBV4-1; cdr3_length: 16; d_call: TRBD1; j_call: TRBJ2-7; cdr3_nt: TGCGCCAGCAGCCAAGAAGGGACAGGGTTTTTATACGAGCAGTACTTC; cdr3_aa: CASSQEGTGFLYEQYF
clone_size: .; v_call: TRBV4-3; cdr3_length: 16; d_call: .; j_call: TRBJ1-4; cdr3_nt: TGCGCCAGCAGCCGGCTTACAGGGACACCTAATGAAAAACTGTTTTTT; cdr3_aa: CASSRLTGTPNEKLFF
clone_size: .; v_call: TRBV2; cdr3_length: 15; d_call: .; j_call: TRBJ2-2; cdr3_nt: TGTGCCAGCAGTGAGAGGCGGACGAACACCGGGGAGCTGTTTTTT; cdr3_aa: CASSERRTNTGELFF
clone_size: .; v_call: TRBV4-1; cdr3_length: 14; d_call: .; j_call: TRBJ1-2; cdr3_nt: TGCGCCAGCAGCCAAGAGGAGGGACTGGATGGCTACACCTTC; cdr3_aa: CASSQEEGLDGYTF
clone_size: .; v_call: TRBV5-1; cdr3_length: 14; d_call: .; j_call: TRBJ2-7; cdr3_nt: TGCGCCAGCAGCTTGGCGGGAAGCACTTACGAGCAGTACTTC; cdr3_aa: CASSLAGSTYEQYF
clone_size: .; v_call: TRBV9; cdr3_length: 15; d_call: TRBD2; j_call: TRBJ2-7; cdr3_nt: TGTGCCAGCAGCCTAGGGACTAGCGGTACCTACGAGCAGTACTTC; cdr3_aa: CASSLGTSGTYEQYF
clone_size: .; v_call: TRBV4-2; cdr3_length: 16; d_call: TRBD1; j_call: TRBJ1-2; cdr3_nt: TGTGCCAGCAGCCTACCGGGACAGGTCCCCTTCTATGGCTACACCTTC; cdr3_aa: CASSLPGQVPFYGYTF